This TCR beta chain derives from a study of STAT5B mutations in CD4+ large granular lymphocyte leukemia. As regards this clone: Its antigen is not identified.

Method: immunoSEQ multiplex PCR; TCRdb's copy keeps in-frame clones and lacks some. The repertoire holds tens of thousands of clones, with about 80% as singletons. Germline V gene lookup returns CDR1 MNHEY and CDR2 SVGAGI. The ends were cut back, 2 bases at V and 4 bases at J, with 15 bases in the middle. The CDR3 loop spans 15 amino acids. General study results and limits: Data were not HLA-matched across samples.

The TCR comes from a human donor in good health. The specimen was CD4+ T cells from blood buffy coats. The chain joins TRBV6-5 to TRBJ2-7; the D gene is possibly TRBD1 (6 bases). CDR3 sequence: CASSYQTGVRYEQYF. The DNA for the CDR3 is TGTGCCAGCAGTTACCAGACAGGCGTACGTTACGAGCAGTACTTC.